This T cell receptor beta chain was obtained from a study of blood T cell repertoires in COVID-19. The wider study: Specimens from acute and convalescent COVID-19 originated in the United States, Italy and Spain.

In the authors' methods: Researchers report that nucleated cell counts were estimated from reference gene primer amplification. Profiling relied on immunoSEQ multiplex PCR, and the TCRdb table lists in-frame clones only, not all of them. That table supplies the V and J calls and clone size; D and trimming were determined from the DNA. The sample lists 60,000 to 70,000 clones; approximately 80% were seen once. This sequence originates from a woman at least 80 years old with acute or convalescent COVID-19. Material: peripheral blood.

The CDR3 loop is CASSLGGGAGQPQHF. CDR3 in DNA: TGTGCCAGCAGCTTAGGGGGGGGCGCGGGACAGCCCCAGCATTTT. The chain uses TRBV11-2 and TRBJ1-5; D is perhaps TRBD1 (6 bases). The CDR3 is made up of 15 amino acids. Deletions cut 1 base from V and 7 bases from J, with 14 bases between. CDR1 and CDR2 from the germline V gene are SGHAT and FQNNGV.